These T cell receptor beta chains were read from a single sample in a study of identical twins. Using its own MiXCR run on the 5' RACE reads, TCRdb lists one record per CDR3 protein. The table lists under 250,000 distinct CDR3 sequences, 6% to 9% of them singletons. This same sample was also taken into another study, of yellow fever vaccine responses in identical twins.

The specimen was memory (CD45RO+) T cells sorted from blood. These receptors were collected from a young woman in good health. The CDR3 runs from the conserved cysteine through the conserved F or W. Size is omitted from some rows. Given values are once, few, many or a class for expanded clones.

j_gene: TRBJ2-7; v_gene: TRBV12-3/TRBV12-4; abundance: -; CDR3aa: CASSTTHEQYF
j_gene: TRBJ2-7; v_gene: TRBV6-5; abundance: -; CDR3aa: CASSYLAGTGISYEQYF
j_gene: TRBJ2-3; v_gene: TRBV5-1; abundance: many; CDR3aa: CASSSLMGTSGGRRLDTQYF
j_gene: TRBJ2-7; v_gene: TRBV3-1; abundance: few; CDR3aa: CASRLGQGQQEQYF
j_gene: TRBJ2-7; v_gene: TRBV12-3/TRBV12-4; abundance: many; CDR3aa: CASSTRGGSSYEQYF
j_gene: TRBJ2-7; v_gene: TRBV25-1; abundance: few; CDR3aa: CASRIDRALYF
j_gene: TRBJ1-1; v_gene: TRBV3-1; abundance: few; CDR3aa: CASSQARSDEAFF
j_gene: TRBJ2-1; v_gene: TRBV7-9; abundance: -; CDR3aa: CASSLVRDTYNEQFF
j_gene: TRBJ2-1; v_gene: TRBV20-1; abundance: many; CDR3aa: CSAQKMTANSYNEQFF
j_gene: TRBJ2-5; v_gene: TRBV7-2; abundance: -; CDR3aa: CASSLAFQQETQYF
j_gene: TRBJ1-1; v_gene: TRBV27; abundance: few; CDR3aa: CASQTPGLNTEAFF
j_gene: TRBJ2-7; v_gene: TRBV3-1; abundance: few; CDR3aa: CASSHTGRSSYEQYF
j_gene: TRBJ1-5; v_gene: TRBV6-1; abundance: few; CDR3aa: CASSEVRGDPQHF
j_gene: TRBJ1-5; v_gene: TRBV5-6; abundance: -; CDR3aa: CASSLGIPDQPQHF
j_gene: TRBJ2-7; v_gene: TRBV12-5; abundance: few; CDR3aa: CAKTSGKAYEQYF
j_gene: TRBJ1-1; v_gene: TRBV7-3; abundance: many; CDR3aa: CASSQGGMNTEAFF
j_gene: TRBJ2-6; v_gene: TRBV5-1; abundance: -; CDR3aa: CASSLVPGTASGANVLTF
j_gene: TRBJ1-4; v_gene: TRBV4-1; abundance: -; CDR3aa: CASSQDPSTQFGEKLFF
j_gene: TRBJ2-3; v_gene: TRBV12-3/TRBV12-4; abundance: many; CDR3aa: CASSGRQGVDTQYF
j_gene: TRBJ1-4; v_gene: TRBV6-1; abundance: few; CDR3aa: CASRRDRGSEKLFF
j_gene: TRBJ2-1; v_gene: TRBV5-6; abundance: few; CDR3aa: CASTTGYNEQFF
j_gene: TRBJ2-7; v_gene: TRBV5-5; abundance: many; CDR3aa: CASSLDGTRDDYF
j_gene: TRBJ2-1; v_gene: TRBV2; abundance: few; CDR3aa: CASSFLTRYNEQFF
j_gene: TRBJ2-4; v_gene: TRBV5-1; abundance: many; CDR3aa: CASSLPSEGPKNIQYF
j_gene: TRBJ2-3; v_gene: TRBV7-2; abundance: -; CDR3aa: CASSSVYTDTQYF
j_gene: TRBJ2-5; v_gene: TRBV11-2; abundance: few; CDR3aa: CASSLEGRYQETQYF
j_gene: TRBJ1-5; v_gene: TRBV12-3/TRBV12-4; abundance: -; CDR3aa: CASQQGIENQPQHF
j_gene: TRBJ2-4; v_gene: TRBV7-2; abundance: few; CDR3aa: CASSQGRGNIQYF
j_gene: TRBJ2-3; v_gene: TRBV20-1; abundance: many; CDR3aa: CSARVGDTQYF
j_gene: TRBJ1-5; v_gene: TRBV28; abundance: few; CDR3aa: CASSFPLRDRMSSNQPQHF
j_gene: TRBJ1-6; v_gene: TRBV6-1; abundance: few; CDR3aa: CASRGPLYDSPLHF
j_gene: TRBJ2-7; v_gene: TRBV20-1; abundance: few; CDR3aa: CSASDRDRARNSYEQYF
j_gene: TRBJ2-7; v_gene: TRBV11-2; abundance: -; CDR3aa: CAGGHTYEQYF
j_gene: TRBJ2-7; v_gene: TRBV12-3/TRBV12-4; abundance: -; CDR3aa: CASSLGAGAVLLGYEQYF
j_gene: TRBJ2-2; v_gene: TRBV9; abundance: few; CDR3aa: CASSGGGFVTGELFF
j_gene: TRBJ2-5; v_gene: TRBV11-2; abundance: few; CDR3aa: CASSLVHIARGPQETQYF
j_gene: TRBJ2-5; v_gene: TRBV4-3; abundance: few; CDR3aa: CASSQSGLAIGETQYF
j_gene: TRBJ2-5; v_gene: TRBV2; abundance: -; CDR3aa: CASSVHNQETQYF
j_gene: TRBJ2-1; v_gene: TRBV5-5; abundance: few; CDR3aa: CASTLGSSYNEQFF
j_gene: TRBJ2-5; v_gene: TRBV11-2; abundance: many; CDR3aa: CASTDWGGKETQYF
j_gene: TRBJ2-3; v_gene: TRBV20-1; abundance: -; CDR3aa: CSTTWGRGAFGTDTQYF
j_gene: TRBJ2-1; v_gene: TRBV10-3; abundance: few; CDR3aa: CAISESSSLNYNEQFF
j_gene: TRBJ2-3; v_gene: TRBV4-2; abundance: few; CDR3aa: CASSPRRPGLAGARATDTQYF
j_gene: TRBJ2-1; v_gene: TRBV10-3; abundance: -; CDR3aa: CAIKTGTSGSVNEQFF
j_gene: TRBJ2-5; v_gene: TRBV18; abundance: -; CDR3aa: CASSPPTRGETQYF
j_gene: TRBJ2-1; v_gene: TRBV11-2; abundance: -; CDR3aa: CASSKGLAGGGHNEQFF
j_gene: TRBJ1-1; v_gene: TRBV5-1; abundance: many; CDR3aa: CASSLGQGARMNTEAFF
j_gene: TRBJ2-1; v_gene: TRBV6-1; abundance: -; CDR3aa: CASSVDRGPDNEQFF
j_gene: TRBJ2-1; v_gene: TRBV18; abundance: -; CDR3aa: CASSPLERRNNEQFF
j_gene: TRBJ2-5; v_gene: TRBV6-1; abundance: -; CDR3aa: CVSSQDYQETQYF
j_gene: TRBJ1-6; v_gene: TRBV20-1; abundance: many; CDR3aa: CSAHTGDLNSPLHF
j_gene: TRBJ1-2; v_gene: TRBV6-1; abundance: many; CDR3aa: CASSPQDNYGYTF